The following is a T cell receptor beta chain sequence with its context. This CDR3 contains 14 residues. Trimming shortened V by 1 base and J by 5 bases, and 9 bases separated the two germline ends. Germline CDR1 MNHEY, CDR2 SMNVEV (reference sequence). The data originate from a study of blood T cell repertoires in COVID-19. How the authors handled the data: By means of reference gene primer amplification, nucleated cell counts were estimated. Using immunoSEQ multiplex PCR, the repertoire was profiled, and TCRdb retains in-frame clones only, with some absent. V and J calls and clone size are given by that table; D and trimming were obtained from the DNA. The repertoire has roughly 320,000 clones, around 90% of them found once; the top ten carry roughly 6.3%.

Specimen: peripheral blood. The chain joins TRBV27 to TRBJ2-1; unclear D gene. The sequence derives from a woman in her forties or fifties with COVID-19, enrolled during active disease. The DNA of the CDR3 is TGTGCCAGCAGTTTATTGGGCAGAAACAATGAGCAGTTCTTC. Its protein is CASSLLGRNNEQFF.